These 24 T cell receptor beta chains share one sample of origin, sequenced in a study of tumour-infiltrating T cells in Burkitt lymphoma. Assay: immunoSEQ multiplex PCR; the TCRdb copy retains only in-frame clones and omits some. In the table there are approximately 46,000 clones, 30% to 40% of which are singletons. The sample taken for sequencing was tumor tissue. These receptors all come from a human donor with Burkitt lymphoma.

This clone was observed a few times. V gene TRBV6-1 combines with J gene TRBJ1-5, with TRBD1 as a possible D gene (6 bases). The CDR3 spans 13 residues. V was shortened by 5 bases and J by 7 bases, with 12 bases between the two germline ends. The germline V gene has CDR1 MNHNS and CDR2 SASEGT. As DNA, the CDR3 is TGTGCCAGCAGTCTCCAGGGGAGGCAGCCCCAGCATTTT. Amino acid sequence: CASSLQGRQPQHF.

In its sample, this clone was seen a few times. This chain links TRBV5-6 with TRBJ2-2; D may be TRBD1 (6 bases). This CDR3 has 15 residues. The V gene lost 4 bases and the J gene lost 1 base, with 11 bases spanning the gap. Germline V gene data show CDR1 as SGHDT and CDR2 as YYEEEE. The CDR3 spells CASSITGRNTGELFF. The CDR3 DNA sequence: TGTGCCAGCAGCATAACAGGGCGGAACACCGGGGAGCTGTTTTTT.

The chain employs TRBV5-6 and TRBJ1-2, with a weak D call TRBD1 (5 bases). The germline gives CDR1 SGHDT, CDR2 YYEEEE. The length of the CDR3 is 13 residues. Trimming cost V 4 bases and J 3 bases, with 10 bases left between them. The CDR3 spells CASSHGTDYGYTF. CDR3 DNA: TGTGCCAGCAGCCACGGGACGGACTATGGCTACACCTTC.

This clone was recorded a few times. The chain uses TRBV5-6 and TRBJ2-4; D perhaps matches TRBD2 (6 bases). V lost 4 bases and J lost 9, with 17 bases in between. CDR3 length equals 14 residues. The V gene's germline CDR1 is SGHDT and CDR2 YYEEEE. CDR3 amino acids: CASSRAGRRGIQYF. The CDR3 DNA sequence: TGTGCCAGCAGCCGGGCGGGGCGGCGGGGCATTCAGTACTTC. Looking up the rest from reference TRBV5-6 and TRBJ2-4 gives the full variable domain: DAGVTQSPTHLIKTRGQQVTLRCSPKSGHDTVSWYQQALGQGPQFIFQYYEEEERQRGNFPDRFSGHQFPNYSSELNVNALLLGDSALYLCASSRAGRRGIQYFGAGTRLSVL.

The chain joins TRBV15 to TRBJ2-1; possible D gene TRBD1, 6 bases. This CDR3 contains 14 residues. V was cut by 1 base and J by 10 bases, with 14 bases left in between. Germline V lookup: CDR1 LNHNV, CDR2 YYDKDF (reference sequence). CDR3 sequence reads: CATSRGRGRGEQFF. DNA of the CDR3: TGTGCCACCAGCAGAGGAAGGGGAAGGGGGGAGCAGTTCTTC.

This clone was seen only a few times. This chain links TRBV6-5 with TRBJ1-2; D might be TRBD1 (6 bases). CDR1 is MNHEY, CDR2 SVGAGI, per germline. V was shortened by 0 bases and J by 2 bases, with 10 bases between the two germline ends. The CDR3 has 15 amino acids. CDR3 loop: CASSYSGGPNYGYTF. CDR3 DNA sequence: TGTGCCAGCAGTTACTCGGGGGGGCCGAACTATGGCTACACCTTC.

This clone came up a few times. This chain joins TRBV21-1 and TRBJ2-1. TRBV21-1 is an annotated pseudogene. This CDR3 is built from 13 residues. The CDR3 bases are TGTGCCAGCAGCAAAGTTCCGGGTGGGAAGCAGTTCTTC. Protein sequence: CASSKVPGGKQFF.

This clone appeared a few times. This chain joins TRBV28 and TRBJ1-2; 7 bases line up with TRBD1. V dropped 4 bases and J dropped 2; count of bases not matched to a gene: 1. CDR3 length equals 13 residues. The germline gives CDR1 MDHEN, CDR2 SYDVKM. The CDR3 DNA follows: TGTGCCAGCAGTTGGGGACAGAACTATGGCTACACCTTC. This translates into CASSWGQNYGYTF.

The chain couples TRBV6-5 to TRBJ2-3, with a weak D call TRBD1 (5 bases). V was clipped by 2 bases and J by 4 bases, with 13 bases between them. CDR1 and CDR2 (germline): MNHEY, SVGAGI. The CDR3 consists of 15 residues. The chain's CDR3 is CASSYIRQGADTQYF. DNA of the CDR3: TGTGCCAGCAGTTACATAAGGCAGGGTGCAGATACGCAGTATTTT.

The gene calls are TRBV6-4 and TRBJ2-1; the match to TRBD2 covers 7 bases. The CDR3 length is 14 residues. V lost 3 bases to trimming and J lost 6 bases; unmatched junction nucleotides: 5. In germline, CDR1 is MRHNA, CDR2 SNTAGT. The CDR3 nucleotides are TGTGCCAGCAGTGAAAAGGGACTACTCAATGAGCAGTTCTTC. It encodes CASSEKGLLNEQFF.

The rearrangement links TRBV7-2 to TRBJ1-3; the D is unclear. Trimming pared 1 base from V and 0 bases from J, leaving 10 bases between. Looked up from germline, CDR1 is SGHTA and CDR2 is FQGNSA. CDR3 length equals 16 residues. CDR3 region: CASSLEVGNSGNTIYF. The CDR3 DNA reads as TGTGCCAGCAGCTTAGAGGTTGGCAACTCTGGAAACACCATATATTTT.

This clone turned up a few times. The chain joins TRBV2 to TRBJ2-1; 10 bases are a match to TRBD2. Germline loops: CDR1 SNHLY, CDR2 FYNNEI. The CDR3 length is 12 residues. Unmatched junction bases numbered 4, after V lost 9 bases and J lost 8 bases. CDR3 sequence (DNA): TGTGCCAGAACTAGCGGGGCAGATGAGCAGTTCTTC. Its protein product is CARTSGADEQFF.

The chain combines TRBV7-2 with TRBJ1-4; 7 bases fit TRBD1. Trimming removed 3 bases from V and 8 bases from J; junction bases left unmatched: 18. This CDR3 has 18 amino acids. Germline V gives CDR1 SGHTA, CDR2 FQGNSA. The CDR3 loop is CASSFAPLTGVRREKLFF. In DNA, the CDR3 is TGTGCCAGCAGCTTCGCGCCACTCACAGGGGTGCGACGGGAAAAACTGTTTTTT. The full variable domain, in which reference TRBV7-2 and TRBJ1-4 provide the parts outside the CDR3, is GAGVSQSPSNKVTEKGKDVELRCDPISGHTALYWYRQSLGQGLEFLIYFQGNSAPDKSGLPSDRFSAERTGGSVSTLTIQRTQQEDSAVYLCASSFAPLTGVRREKLFFGSGTQLSVL.

The J gene is TRBJ2-1, the V gene TRBV7-2; the D call may be TRBD1 or TRBD2 (6 bases each). Germline CDR1 SGHTA, CDR2 FQGNSA. V was shortened by 1 base and J by 10 bases, with 14 bases between the two germline ends. The CDR3 totals 14 residues. CDR3 protein: CASSLGGGLGEQFF. The CDR3 DNA follows: TGTGCCAGCAGCTTAGGTGGGGGGCTGGGCGAGCAGTTCTTC.

The chain employs TRBV2 and TRBJ1-2; D not resolved. V gave up 8 bases and J gave up 8 bases, with 15 bases separating them. CDR1 and CDR2 from the germline V gene are SNHLY and FYNNEI. The CDR3 extends over 12 amino acids. The CDR3 is CASPGGGSGYTF. CDR3 in DNA: TGTGCCAGCCCCGGTGGAGGGTCAGGCTACACCTTC.

This clone showed up just a few times. The rearrangement joins TRBV18 to TRBJ2-7; D tentatively reads TRBD1 or TRBD2 (6 bases each). The CDR3 has 15 residues. V lost 2 bases to trimming and J lost 0 bases, with 11 bases between them. Looked up from germline, CDR1 is KGHSH and CDR2 is LQKENI. CDR3 bases: TGTGCCAGCTCACCAGGCGGGGACATCTCCTACGAGCAGTACTTC. Amino acid sequence: CASSPGGDISYEQYF.

DNA of the CDR3: TGTGCCAGCAGCTTTTCTAGCGGGGGCACAGATACGCAGTATTTT. Translated: CASSFSSGGTDTQYF. The chain links TRBV5-4 to TRBJ2-3; TRBD2 agrees at 9 bases. This CDR3 spans 15 amino acids. Germline CDR1 is SGHNT and CDR2 is YYREEE (reference sequence). V lost 2 bases to trimming and J lost 1 base; unmatched junction nucleotides: 2. Together with reference TRBV5-4 and TRBJ2-3, the CDR3 gives the full variable domain: ETGVTQSPTHLIKTRGQQVTLRCSSQSGHNTVSWYQQALGQGPQFIFQYYREEENGRGNFPPRFSGLQFPNYSSELNVNALELDDSALYLCASSFSSGGTDTQYFGPGTRLTVL.

The rearrangement uses TRBV7-2 and TRBJ2-3; TRBD2 might be the D (5 bases). Trimming stripped 1 base from V and 5 bases from J, with 13 bases between. Looked up from germline, CDR1 is SGHTA and CDR2 is FQGNSA. The CDR3 is made up of 15 amino acids. The chain's CDR3 is CASSLGGAREDTQYF. Here the CDR3 DNA reads TGTGCCAGCAGCTTAGGCGGCGCGAGGGAAGATACGCAGTATTTT.

The CDR3 region is CASRSSGAGSEQYF. The CDR3 DNA is TGTGCCAGCAGGTCTTCAGGGGCGGGGAGCGAGCAGTACTTC. The genes are TRBV7-8 and TRBJ2-7; perhaps D is TRBD1 or TRBD2 (6 bases each). Germline values: CDR1 SGHVS, CDR2 FQNEAQ. V gave up 6 bases and J gave up 6 bases, with 18 bases separating them. The CDR3 has 14 residues.

The chain is built from TRBV9 and TRBJ2-7; either TRBD1 or TRBD2 may fit D (7 bases each). Germline V gene sequence: CDR1 SGDLS, CDR2 YYNGEE. Trimming took 0 bases from V and 7 from J, leaving 11 bases between them. This CDR3 has 13 residues. CDR3 loop: CASSVDQGGEQYF. CDR3 sequence (DNA): TGTGCCAGCAGCGTAGACCAGGGGGGGGAGCAGTACTTC.

The V call is TRBV7-2, the J call TRBJ1-5; no reliable D call. The CDR3 consists of 15 residues. Trimming shortened V by 3 bases and J by 0 bases, and 9 bases separated the two germline ends. CDR1 is SGHTA and CDR2 is FQGNSA in the germline V gene. DNA of the CDR3: TGTGCCAGCAGCTTCAGTGCGGTTAGCAATCAGCCCCAGCATTTT. The encoded protein is CASSFSAVSNQPQHF.

The J gene is TRBJ2-7, the V gene TRBV5-5; 11 bases are a match to TRBD2. The CDR3 is made up of 16 amino acids. Per germline, CDR1 SGHKS and CDR2 YYEKEE (reference sequence). The V gene end was trimmed by 4 bases and the J gene end by 1 base; junction bases not matched to a gene: 7. CDR3 in amino acids: CASSPWTSGRSYEQYF. Here the CDR3 DNA reads TGTGCCAGCAGCCCTTGGACTAGCGGGCGTTCCTACGAGCAGTACTTC.

This clone has only a few counts. The J gene is TRBJ2-7, the V gene TRBV21-1; whether TRBD1, the table's D call, matches the DNA was not checked. TRBV21-1 corresponds to a pseudogene. The CDR3 extends over 15 amino acids. The CDR3: CASSTRTGGSYEQYF. DNA for the CDR3: TGTGCCAGCAGCACTCGGACAGGGGGGTCCTACGAGCAGTACTTC.

The table lists this clone with a few counts. V is TRBV6-1 and J is TRBJ1-2; D may be TRBD1 (5 bases). This CDR3 is 11 amino acids long. Germline loops: CDR1 MNHNS, CDR2 SASEGT. Trimming removed 5 bases at V and 10 bases at J, with 11 bases between. In DNA form, the CDR3 reads TGTGCCAGCAGTCAGGGCTTTGACTACACCTTC. This encodes CASSQGFDYTF.